The entry below gives a single T cell receptor (beta chain) sequence along with its context. Starting material for each TCR library was about 3.5 ug of total RNA. Generation of cDNA took place in eight separate reactions per sample. The UMIs carried a 6-nucleotide sample barcode, and they were added by template switching. TCRdb reworked the 5' RACE reads into one entry per CDR3 protein, no DNA. The repertoire table contains around 400,000 distinct CDR3 sequences. These data belong to a study of monozygotic twins with inflammatory bowel disease. Every donor provided one blood sample measuring approximately 2.5 ml. The CDR3 sequence is 12 residues long. CDR1 is SNHLY, CDR2 FYNNEI, per germline.

The sequenced material came from blood. The clonotype originates from a human donor with ulcerative colitis or Crohn's disease, or a healthy co-twin of an affected twin (not recorded which). The chain recombines TRBV2 with TRBJ2-1; TCRdb's D call of TRBD1 is untestable without DNA. CDR3 protein: CASMRDDNEQFF.